Listed below are T cell receptor beta chains from one sample, sequenced in a study of cytomegalovirus exposure and HLA in healthy donors. TCRdb's copy holds only in-frame clones and misses some; the assay was immunoSEQ multiplex PCR. The sample contains about 190,000 clones, about 80% of which appear only once. The sample was PBMCs. These TCRs come from a young man in good health and CMV-seropositive. The CDR3 runs from the conserved cysteine through the conserved F or W. The D gene is left open where the match is weak. Some rows mark clone size as missing; the rest say once, few, many or name a class of expanded clone.

CASSLSGRAEDTQYF	TGTGCCAGCAGCCTTAGCGGGAGGGCCGAGGATACGCAGTATTTT	TRBV7-7	TRBD2	TRBJ2-3	NA
CASSYTGGNSNQPQHF	TGTGCCAGCAGTTATACAGGGGGGAATAGCAATCAGCCCCAGCATTTT	TRBV27	TRBD1	TRBJ1-5	NA
CASSVEGVGETQYF	TGTGCCAGCAGCGTAGAAGGGGTTGGGGAGACCCAGTACTTC	TRBV9	NA	TRBJ2-5	NA
CASSVLTGRAGNTIYF	TGTGCCAGCAGCGTCCTGACCGGGAGGGCTGGAAACACCATATATTTT	TRBV9	NA	TRBJ1-3	NA
CASSLGTSGNNEQFF	TGTGCCAGCAGCCTGGGGACTAGCGGCAACAATGAGCAGTTCTTC	TRBV5-4	TRBD2	TRBJ2-1	NA
CASSFRGDTEQYF	TGTGCCAGCAGTTTTCGTGGGGACACCGAGCAGTACTTC	TRBV27	NA	TRBJ2-7	NA
CASTSGQRDSYEQYF	TGTGCCAGCACCTCGGGGCAGCGGGACTCCTACGAGCAGTACTTC	TRBV7-9	TRBD2	TRBJ2-7	many
CASRTGQGGYNEQFF	TGTGCCAGCAGAACCGGGCAGGGGGGCTACAATGAGCAGTTCTTC	TRBV27	NA	TRBJ2-1	NA
CASISEAGVGEQYF	TGTGCCAGCATCTCGGAGGCGGGAGTGGGAGAGCAGTACTTC	TRBV27	TRBD2	TRBJ2-7	NA
CASSPRDRGHGYTF	TGTGCCAGCAGTCCCCGGGACAGGGGGCATGGCTACACCTTC	TRBV27	TRBD1	TRBJ1-2	few
CASSRRTSGYEQYF	TGTGCCAGCAGCCGCCGGACTAGCGGCTACGAGCAGTACTTC	TRBV7-2	TRBD2	TRBJ2-7	NA
CASSDLAGVSSYNEQFF	TGTGCCAGCAGTGATTTGGCGGGAGTAAGCTCCTACAATGAGCAGTTCTTC	TRBV2	TRBD2	TRBJ2-1	NA
CASRLGGADTQYF	TGCGCCAGCAGGCTCGGCGGGGCAGATACGCAGTATTTT	TRBV5-1	NA	TRBJ2-3	NA
CASSDYRGYEQYF	TGTGCCAGCAGTGATTACAGGGGCTACGAGCAGTACTTC	TRBV6-1	TRBD1	TRBJ2-7	NA
CASSLFRNDYGYTF	TGTGCCAGCAGTTTATTCAGAAATGACTATGGCTACACCTTC	TRBV27	NA	TRBJ1-2	NA
CASTTTGMNTEAFF	TGTGCCAGTACTACGACAGGGATGAACACTGAAGCTTTCTTT	TRBV19	TRBD1	TRBJ1-1	NA
CASSLPRLAGEELFF	TGCGCCAGCAGCTTGCCTCGACTAGCGGGAGAGGAGCTGTTTTTT	TRBV5-1	TRBD2	TRBJ2-2	NA
CASRLVGGYYNEQFF	TGCGCCAGCAGGTTGGTGGGGGGTTACTACAATGAGCAGTTCTTC	TRBV5-1	NA	TRBJ2-1	NA
CASSLAGHYGYTF	TGTGCCAGCAGTTTAGCAGGGCACTATGGCTACACCTTC	TRBV27	NA	TRBJ1-2	few
CASSSSQGPNEAFF	TGTGCCAGCAGTTCCTCTCAGGGGCCCAATGAAGCTTTCTTT	TRBV6-5	NA	TRBJ1-1	NA
CASSYSIMGGIYGYTF	TGTGCCAGCAGTTACTCGATAATGGGGGGTATCTATGGCTACACCTTC	TRBV6-5	NA	TRBJ1-2	NA
CAWSNRGLMGTQYF	TGTGCCTGGAGCAACAGGGGGTTAATGGGTACGCAGTATTTT	TRBV30	TRBD1	TRBJ2-3	NA
CASSPGSLPYSNQPQHF	TGTGCCAGCAGCCCGGGATCCTTACCTTATAGCAATCAGCCCCAGCATTTT	TRBV28	NA	TRBJ1-5	NA